Following are 28 T cell receptor beta chains from one sample sequenced in a study of cytomegalovirus exposure and HLA in healthy donors. The primer mix had 60 Vbeta and 13 Jbeta primers. Profiled with immunoSEQ multiplex PCR; TCRdb holds only in-frame clones, not every one. The repertoire holds 150,000 to 200,000 clones, with approximately 70% as singletons. The sequencing sample was made of PBMCs. The receptors were gathered from a man between 40 and 49 years old in good health and CMV-seropositive.

The chain is built from TRBV5-4 and TRBJ1-1; the match to TRBD1 covers 8 bases. This CDR3 spans 16 amino acids. Trimming removed 4 bases from V and 3 bases from J; junction bases left unmatched: 11. CDR1 is SGHNT, CDR2 YYREEE, per germline (reference sequence). CDR3 residues: CASSLGQGPRDTEAFF. The CDR3 coding sequence is TGTGCCAGCAGCCTCGGACAGGGACCAAGGGACACTGAAGCTTTCTTT. Full variable domain (missing parts from reference TRBV5-4 and TRBJ1-1): ETGVTQSPTHLIKTRGQQVTLRCSSQSGHNTVSWYQQALGQGPQFIFQYYREEENGRGNFPPRFSGLQFPNYSSELNVNALELDDSALYLCASSLGQGPRDTEAFFGQGTRLTVV.

The V and J genes are TRBV5-4 and TRBJ2-7, with a tentative D call TRBD2 (6 bases). The CDR3 extends over 13 amino acids. V lost 0 bases and J lost 6, with 10 bases in between. The germline V gene encodes CDR1 SGHNT and CDR2 YYREEE (reference sequence). The CDR3 here is CASSLGQGGEQYF. In DNA form, the CDR3 reads TGTGCCAGCAGCTTGGGGCAGGGAGGCGAGCAGTACTTC.

This chain links TRBV4-1 with TRBJ1-1; D not resolved. CDR1 is MGHRA and CDR2 is YSYEKL in the germline V gene. This CDR3 contains 14 residues. V was pared by 1 base and J by 1 base, with 7 bases between. The CDR3 DNA follows: TGCGCCAGCAGCCAAGCTCCAGGGAACACTGAAGCTTTCTTT. It is translated as CASSQAPGNTEAFF.

The V gene is TRBV4-2, the J gene TRBJ2-5, with D possibly matching TRBD1 (5 bases). Trimming took 4 bases from V and 1 from J, leaving 13 bases between them. CDR1 and CDR2 (germline): LGHNA, YNFKEQ. The CDR3 length is 15 residues. The CDR3 coding sequence is TGTGCCAGCAGCCTCACCGACAGTACCCAAGAGACCCAGTACTTC. Its translation is CASSLTDSTQETQYF.

The chain has TRBV9 and TRBJ1-2; TRBD1 matches at 7 bases. V lost 0 bases to trimming and J lost 5 bases; unmatched junction nucleotides: 4. The CDR3 loop spans 14 amino acids. In germline, CDR1 is SGDLS, CDR2 YYNGEE. CDR3 protein: CASSVGGTEYGYTF. CDR3 coding DNA: TGTGCCAGCAGCGTAGGGGGGACAGAATATGGCTACACCTTC. Combining the CDR3 with reference TRBV9 and TRBJ1-2 gives the whole variable domain DSGVTQTPKHLITATGQRVTLRCSPRSGDLSVYWYQQSLDQGLQFLIQYYNGEERAKGNILERFSAQQFPDLHSELNLSSLELGDSALYFCASSVGGTEYGYTFGSGTRLTVV.

This chain uses TRBV29-1 with TRBJ2-7; maybe TRBD1 (6 bases). Germline V gives CDR1 SQVTM, CDR2 ANQGSEA. CDR3 length: 14 amino acids. Trimming stripped 6 bases from V and 5 bases from J, with 20 bases between. The CDR3 loop reads CSVEKGARGHEQYF. Here the CDR3 DNA reads TGCAGCGTCGAGAAAGGTGCCAGGGGCCACGAGCAGTACTTC.

The V and J genes are TRBV7-9 and TRBJ2-7, with a tentative D call TRBD2 (6 bases). V was trimmed by 4 bases and J by 7 bases, leaving 11 bases between them. The CDR3 has 12 residues. The germline CDR1 and CDR2 sequences are SEHNR and FQNEAQ (reference sequence). The CDR3 spells CASSSGGREQYF. CDR3 bases: TGTGCCAGCAGCTCCGGAGGGAGGGAGCAGTACTTC.

This clone was seen a handful of times. The V call is TRBV6-6, the J call TRBJ1-1; 7 nucleotides match TRBD1. The V gene's germline CDR1 is MNHNY and CDR2 SVGAGI (reference sequence). Trimming removed 4 bases from V and 0 bases from J; junction bases left unmatched: 2. The CDR3 runs to 14 residues. The CDR3 DNA sequence: TGTGCCAGCAGTTTCGGACAGGTGAACACTGAAGCTTTCTTT. Translated, it gives CASSFGQVNTEAFF.

This clone is a singleton in its sample. The gene calls are TRBV4-3 and TRBJ1-1, with a possible D match to TRBD1 (5 bases). The CDR3 loop spans 16 amino acids. CDR1 is LGHNA, CDR2 YSLEER, per germline. V shed 0 bases and J shed 0 bases, with 11 bases lying between them. CDR3 sequence (DNA): TGCGCCAGCAGCCAAGATTTTGGGGGGGTGAACACTGAAGCTTTCTTT. This sequence encodes CASSQDFGGVNTEAFF.

J is TRBJ2-7 and V is TRBV7-9; 9 positions match TRBD1. The CDR3 covers 16 residues. The germline V gene encodes CDR1 SEHNR and CDR2 FQNEAQ (reference sequence). Trimming took 5 bases from V and 0 from J; bases not matched to a gene: 8. CDR3 bases: TGTGCCAGCAGCCCCCGGGGGACAGGGCTCTCCTACGAGCAGTACTTC. Translated: CASSPRGTGLSYEQYF.

CDR3 in DNA: TGTGCCACCTACTCCCTTCCGGGACAGGGTTTTTACGAGCAGTACTTC. Amino acids: CATYSLPGQGFYEQYF. The chain recombines TRBV6-6 with TRBJ2-7, with 9 bases matching TRBD1. V gave up 10 bases and J gave up 4 bases; unmatched junction bases: 17. From germline, CDR1 is MNHNY and CDR2 SVGAGI (reference sequence). The CDR3 has 16 amino acids.

Written as DNA, the CDR3 is TGTGCCAGCAGCTTATCGCAGGGTGAAGCTTTCTTT. Translation gives CASSLSQGEAFF. The chain recombines TRBV7-6 with TRBJ1-1; weak D call: TRBD1 (5 bases). Germline V gives CDR1 SGHVS, CDR2 FNYEAQ. The V end lost 2 bases, the J end lost 7 bases, and 8 bases lay between the germline ends. The CDR3 sequence is 12 residues long. Combining the CDR3 with reference TRBV7-6 and TRBJ1-1 gives the whole variable domain GAGVSQSPRYKVTKRGQDVALRCDPISGHVSLYWYRQALGQGPEFLTYFNYEAQQDKSGLPNDRFSAERPEGSISTLTIQRTEQRDSAMYRCASSLSQGEAFFGQGTRLTVV.

The J gene is TRBJ2-7, the V gene TRBV6-4, with D perhaps matching TRBD1 (6 bases). The CDR3 is 15 amino acids. From germline, CDR1 is MRHNA and CDR2 SNTAGT. Trimming left V 2 bases short and J 11 bases short, with 22 bases between. The chain's CDR3 is CASSDDRKKGWGKYF. The CDR3 region has the DNA TGTGCCAGCAGTGACGACAGGAAGAAGGGGTGGGGGAAGTACTTC.

This chain connects TRBV9 to TRBJ1-6, with TRBD1 matching over 9 bases. Per germline, CDR1 SGDLS and CDR2 YYNGEE. The V and J ends lost 3 bases and 5 bases, in that order; junction bases with no gene match: 3. The CDR3 runs to 15 residues. For the CDR3, the DNA is TGTGCCAGCAGCGAGGGACAGGGCAATAATTCACCCCTCCACTTT. This encodes CASSEGQGNNSPLHF.

Note on this clone: Within the sample, other DNA sequences also encode this same CDR3. The rearrangement links TRBV2 to TRBJ1-4, with D hard to call. The germline gives CDR1 SNHLY, CDR2 FYNNEI. This CDR3 region has 11 residues. Trimming took off 6 bases at V and 4 bases at J, with 3 bases between the two ends. The DNA of the CDR3 is TGTGCCAGCAGCCTTAATGAAAAACTGTTTTTT. Amino acid sequence: CASSLNEKLFF. Using reference TRBV2 and TRBJ1-4 for the parts outside the CDR3, the full variable domain is EPEVTQTPSHQVTQMGQEVILRCVPISNHLYFYWYRQILGQKVEFLVSFYNNEISEKSEIFDDQFSVERPDGSNFTLKIRSTKLEDSAMYFCASSLNEKLFFGSGTQLSVL.

The V gene is TRBV9, the J gene TRBJ2-3, with D possibly being TRBD1 (5 bases). From germline, CDR1 is SGDLS and CDR2 YYNGEE. The V end lost 0 bases, the J end lost 0 bases, and 8 bases lay between the germline ends. The CDR3 is 15 amino acids. The CDR3 coding sequence is TGTGCCAGCAGCGTAGGGGGCAGGAGCACAGATACGCAGTATTTT. This codes for CASSVGGRSTDTQYF.

This clone was counted only a few times. The chain combines TRBV4-2 with TRBJ1-4; D gene ambiguous. Germline V gene sequence: CDR1 LGHNA, CDR2 YNFKEQ. This CDR3 comprises 13 residues. Trimming left V 0 bases short and J 12 bases short, with 11 bases between. CDR3 nucleotide sequence: TGTGCCAGCAGCCAAGAGGTCAGGTATGAACTGTTTTTT. This codes for CASSQEVRYELFF.

This clone was seen a handful of times. The chain links TRBV13 to TRBJ1-3; a weak D match, TRBD1 (6 bases). This CDR3 has 14 residues. Trimming pared 5 bases from V and 2 bases from J, leaving 10 bases between. The germline V gene has CDR1 PRHDT and CDR2 FYEKMQ (reference sequence). The CDR3 sequence: CASSLKGAGNTIYF. DNA of the CDR3: TGTGCCAGCAGCCTTAAGGGGGCTGGAAACACCATATATTTT.

The chain combines TRBV21-1 with TRBJ1-2; the D call TRBD1 from the table was never checked on the DNA. TRBV21-1 is given as a pseudogene. The CDR3 consists of 16 residues. CDR3 nucleotides: TGTGCCAGCAGCAAAGCAACCGACAGCACTAACTATGGCTACACCTTC. Its protein product is CASSKATDSTNYGYTF.

On this clone itself: Within the sample, other DNA sequences also encode this same CDR3. The chain employs TRBV18 and TRBJ1-2, with TRBD1 as a possible D gene (6 bases). The CDR3 has 13 residues. The V end was cut by 3 bases, the J end by 2 bases, with 7 bases between. The germline gives CDR1 KGHSH, CDR2 LQKENI. DNA for the CDR3: TGTGCCAGCTCACCTCAGGGGAACTATGGCTACACCTTC. As protein: CASSPQGNYGYTF.

This clone was counted only a few times. V gene TRBV11-3 combines with J gene TRBJ2-3; tentative D call: TRBD2 (5 bases). This CDR3 has 14 amino acids. Per the germline V gene, CDR1 is SGHNT and CDR2 is YENEEA. The germline V and J ends were trimmed by 5 bases and 11 bases, with 20 bases remaining between them. The CDR3 loop is CASSPDGPPGLQYF. CDR3 nucleotides: TGTGCCAGCAGCCCAGACGGCCCGCCGGGGTTGCAGTATTTT. Complete variable domain (other parts from reference TRBV11-3 and TRBJ2-3): EAGVVQSPRYKIIEKKQPVAFWCNPISGHNTLYWYLQNLGQGPELLIRYENEEAVDDSQLPKDRFSAERLKGVDSTLKIQPAELGDSAVYLCASSPDGPPGLQYFGPGTRLTVL.

This chain uses TRBV5-1 with TRBJ1-4; 10 bases fit TRBD1. The V segment lost 6 bases and the J segment 5 bases; nucleotides outside the gene matches: 7. Germline V CDR1 and CDR2: SGHRS, YFSETQ. CDR3 length: 15 amino acids. CDR3 bases: TGCGCCAGCAATCGCGCGGGACAGGGGAATGAAAAACTGTTTTTT. This gives the protein CASNRAGQGNEKLFF.

J is TRBJ1-1 and V is TRBV27; D not certain. Germline V gene data show CDR1 as MNHEY and CDR2 as SMNVEV (reference sequence). This CDR3 has 14 amino acids. V lost 1 base to trimming and J lost 1 base, with 7 bases between them. The CDR3 reads CASSLWSRNTEAFF. The CDR3 DNA reads TGTGCCAGCAGTTTATGGTCGAGGAACACTGAAGCTTTCTTT.

The chain has TRBV5-1 and TRBJ1-2, with D unresolved. The CDR3 extends over 14 amino acids. Germline CDR1 SGHRS, CDR2 YFSETQ. V was cut by 0 bases and J by 2 bases, with 8 bases left in between. The CDR3 region is CASSLGRQNYGYTF. Here the CDR3 DNA reads TGCGCCAGCAGCTTGGGACGACAAAACTATGGCTACACCTTC.

Only a few counts were recorded for this clone. The CDR3 is CASSQRTGSYEQYF. CDR3 sequence (DNA): TGCGCCAGCAGTCAAAGGACAGGCTCCTACGAGCAGTACTTC. This chain connects TRBV23-1 to TRBJ2-7, with TRBD1 matching over 7 bases. TRBV23-1 is an ORF, and what it does is uncertain. The CDR3 is made up of 14 amino acids. Trimming took 2 bases from V and 0 from J; bases not matched to a gene: 1.

The V gene is TRBV10-2, the J gene TRBJ1-6; D possibly corresponds to TRBD1 (6 bases). The CDR3 loop spans 15 amino acids. Germline lookup yields CDR1 WSHSY and CDR2 SAAADI. V lost 6 bases to trimming and J lost 5 bases, with 14 bases between them. CDR3 in DNA: TGCGCCAGCAGGGGGCCAGGGGTTAATAATTCACCCCTCCACTTT. This encodes CASRGPGVNNSPLHF.

V and J are TRBV29-1 and TRBJ2-7; tentatively, D is TRBD2 (7 bases). Trimming took 4 bases from V and 2 from J, leaving 12 bases between them. Germline V gives CDR1 SQVTM, CDR2 ANQGSEA. The CDR3 loop spans 13 amino acids. CDR3 residues: CSVVAGAAYEQYF. The CDR3 bases are TGCAGCGTTGTTGCGGGGGCCGCCTACGAGCAGTACTTC.

V and J are TRBV5-1 and TRBJ2-5; no firm D call. The DNA matches TRBJ2-7 better at its end, which makes the J call doubtful. Germline lookup yields CDR1 SGHRS and CDR2 YFSETQ. The CDR3 is 13 amino acids. Here the CDR3 reads CASRREISYEQYF. Written as DNA, the CDR3 is TGCGCCAGCAGGAGAGAAATCTCCTACGAGCAGTACTTC.